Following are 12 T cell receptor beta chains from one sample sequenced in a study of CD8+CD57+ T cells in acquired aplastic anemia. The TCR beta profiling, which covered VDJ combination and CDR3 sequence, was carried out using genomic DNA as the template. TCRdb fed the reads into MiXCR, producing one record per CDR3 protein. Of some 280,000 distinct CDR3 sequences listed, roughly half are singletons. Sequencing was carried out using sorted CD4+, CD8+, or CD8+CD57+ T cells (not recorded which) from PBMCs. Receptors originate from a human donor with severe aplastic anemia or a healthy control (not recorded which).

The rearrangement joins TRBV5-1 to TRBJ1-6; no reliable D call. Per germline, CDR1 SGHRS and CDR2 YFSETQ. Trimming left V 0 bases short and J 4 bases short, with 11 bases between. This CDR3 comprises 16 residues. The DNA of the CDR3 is TGCGCCAGCAGCTTGGGGCTATCCTATTATAATTCACCCCTCCACTTT. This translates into CASSLGLSYYNSPLHF.

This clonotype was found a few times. As DNA, the CDR3 is TGTGCCAGCAGTGATTTGATAAACACTGAAGCTTTCTTT. It specifies CASSDLINTEAFF. The chain combines TRBV2 with TRBJ1-1; D is unresolved. This CDR3 comprises 13 residues. Germline V gene lookup returns CDR1 SNHLY and CDR2 FYNNEI. V lost 3 bases and J 2 bases, leaving 7 bases between the germline ends.

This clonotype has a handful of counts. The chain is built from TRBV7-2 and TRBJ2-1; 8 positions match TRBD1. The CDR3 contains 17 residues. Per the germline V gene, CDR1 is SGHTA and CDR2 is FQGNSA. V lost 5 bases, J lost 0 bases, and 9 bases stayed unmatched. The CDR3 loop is CASSLNRGRSSYNEQFF. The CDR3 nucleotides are TGTGCCAGCAGCCTGAACAGGGGGAGGAGCTCCTACAATGAGCAGTTCTTC.

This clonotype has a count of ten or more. For the CDR3, the DNA is TGTGCCAGTACTACAGGGGGCACCACTACTTATAGCAATCAGCCCCAGCATTTT. This codes for CASTTGGTTTYSNQPQHF. The rearrangement links TRBV19 to TRBJ1-5, with 9 bases aligning to TRBD1. In germline, CDR1 is LNHDA, CDR2 SQIVND (reference sequence). The V and J ends lost 7 bases and 0 bases, in that order; junction bases with no gene match: 13. The CDR3 spans 18 residues.

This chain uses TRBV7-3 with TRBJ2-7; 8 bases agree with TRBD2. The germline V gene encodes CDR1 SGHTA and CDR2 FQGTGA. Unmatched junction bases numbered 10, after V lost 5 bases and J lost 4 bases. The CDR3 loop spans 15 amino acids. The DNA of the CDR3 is TGTGCCAGCAGCCTCCACAGCGGGGGTGTTTACGAGCAGTACTTC. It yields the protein CASSLHSGGVYEQYF.

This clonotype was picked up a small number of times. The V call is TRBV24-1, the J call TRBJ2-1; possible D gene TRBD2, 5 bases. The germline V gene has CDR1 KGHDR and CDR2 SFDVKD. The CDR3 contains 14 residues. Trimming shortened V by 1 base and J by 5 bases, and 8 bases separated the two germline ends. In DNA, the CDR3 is TGTGCCACCAGTGATTTCTCGGGAAACAATGAGCAGTTCTTC. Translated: CATSDFSGNNEQFF.

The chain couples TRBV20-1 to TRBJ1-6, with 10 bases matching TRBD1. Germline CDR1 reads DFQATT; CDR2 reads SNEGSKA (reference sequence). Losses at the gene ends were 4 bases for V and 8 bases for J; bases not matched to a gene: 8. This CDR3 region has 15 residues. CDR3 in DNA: TGCAGTGCTACAAGGACAGGGGGAGGGTATTCACCCCTCCACTTT. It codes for CSATRTGGGYSPLHF.

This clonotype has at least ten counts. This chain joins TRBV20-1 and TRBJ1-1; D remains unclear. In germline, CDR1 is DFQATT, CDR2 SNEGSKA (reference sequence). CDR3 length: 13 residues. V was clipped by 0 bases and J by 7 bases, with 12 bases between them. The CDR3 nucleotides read TGCAGTGCTAGAGATGGTCGACCAAATGAAGCTTTCTTT. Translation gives CSARDGRPNEAFF.

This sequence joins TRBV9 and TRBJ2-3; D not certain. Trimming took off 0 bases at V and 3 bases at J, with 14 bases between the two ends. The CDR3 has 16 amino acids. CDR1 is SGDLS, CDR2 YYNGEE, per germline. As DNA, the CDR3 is TGTGCCAGCAGCGTAGCTGGCACCGGCGCGACAGATACGCAGTATTTT. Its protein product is CASSVAGTGATDTQYF.

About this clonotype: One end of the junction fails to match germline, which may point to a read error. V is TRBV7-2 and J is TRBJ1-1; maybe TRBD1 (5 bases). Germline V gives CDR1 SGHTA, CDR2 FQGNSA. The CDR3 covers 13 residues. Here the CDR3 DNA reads TGTGCCAGCAGCCTTGGGGGGAACGCTGAAGCTTTCTTT. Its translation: CASSLGGNAEAFF. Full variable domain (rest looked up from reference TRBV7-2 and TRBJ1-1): GAGVSQSPSNKVTEKGKDVELRCDPISGHTALYWYRQSLGQGLEFLIYFQGNSAPDKSGLPSDRFSAERTGGSVSTLTIQRTQQEDSAVYLCASSLGGNAEAFFGQGTRLTVV.

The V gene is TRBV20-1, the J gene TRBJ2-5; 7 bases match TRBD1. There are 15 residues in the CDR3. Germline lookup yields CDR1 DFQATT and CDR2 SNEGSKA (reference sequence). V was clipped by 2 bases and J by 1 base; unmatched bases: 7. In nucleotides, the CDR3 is TGCAGTGCTAGACCGGGCAGGGGGTTCCAAGAGACCCAGTACTTC. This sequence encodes CSARPGRGFQETQYF.

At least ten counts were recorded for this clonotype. CDR3 nucleotide sequence: TGTGCCAGTAGTATAGAAGACAGGGGAGGCGCCGAGCAGTACTTC. Translating it yields CASSIEDRGGAEQYF. The gene calls are TRBV19 and TRBJ2-7; TRBD1 agrees at 8 bases. This CDR3 is built from 15 residues. CDR1 is LNHDA, CDR2 SQIVND, per germline (reference sequence). Losses at the gene ends were 0 bases for V and 6 bases for J; bases not matched to a gene: 7.